The TCR beta chain described here comes from a study of blood T cells in healthy people across ages. Study conclusions and caveats: Calculation of diversity from one million T cells yielded estimates considered to be underestimates.

A J-beta primer mix and a sample-barcoded 5' primer were used in a second PCR of about 7 to 12 cycles. TCRdb ran MiXCR on the 5' RACE reads and lists one entry per CDR3 protein. The repertoire has around 1.5 million distinct CDR3 sequences, approximately 32% of them found once; the top ten carry roughly 12%. Ranging in age from about 6 to 100, the donors were healthy Caucasian individuals from Russia. Staff drew approximately 9.1 milliliters of peripheral blood from each donor. Per sample, no less than 5.5 micrograms of total RNA were extracted. This clonotype occurred once. As yet, its antigen is unknown. This CDR3 contains 13 residues. Germline CDR1 and CDR2: SGHDN and FVKESK. The germline V and J ends were trimmed by 4 bases and 4 bases, with 7 bases remaining between them.

Sequences were obtained from blood. This clonotype was obtained from a woman in her twenties or thirties in good health. This chain joins TRBV14 and TRBJ2-2; D not resolved. The CDR3 sequence: CASSPEITGELFF. The CDR3 region has the DNA TGTGCCAGCAGCCCAGAGATCACCGGGGAGCTGTTTTTT.